These T cell receptor beta chains were read from a single sample in a study of T cell responses to AZD1222 COVID-19 vaccine. Only in-frame clones appear in the TCRdb table, and some are missing; sequencing was by immunoSEQ multiplex PCR. The data contain some 170,000 clones, under 95% of them seen just once; the ten biggest clones take up 4.4%. This sample comprised peripheral blood, obtained on day 0 of MenACWY control vaccination. The receptors come from an adult in good health. Each CDR3 is given with its conserved first and last residue. The D gene is left open where the match is weak. For some rows the clone size is stated as once, few or many, or as a class when expanded; others skip it.

v_call	d_call	clone_size	j_call	cdr3_nt	cdr3_aa
TRBV3-1/TRBV3-2	.	.	TRBJ1-3	TGTGCCAGCAGCCAAGTATCCGGAGGAAACACCATATATTTT	CASSQVSGGNTIYF
TRBV29-1	.	.	TRBJ1-5	TGCAGCGCGAGTACAGGGTCTAATAGCAATCAGCCCCAGCATTTT	CSASTGSNSNQPQHF
TRBV12-3/TRBV12-4	.	.	TRBJ2-7	TGTGCCAGCAGCTTCAGGGACTACGAGCAGTACTTC	CASSFRDYEQYF
TRBV12-3/TRBV12-4	.	.	TRBJ1-2	TGTGCCAGCAGTTTGGGGCGGAGTAGGGGCTACACCTTC	CASSLGRSRGYTF
TRBV6-4	.	.	TRBJ1-4	TGTGCCAGCAGTCGCTCAGGGTTACCTAATGAAAAACTGTTTTTT	CASSRSGLPNEKLFF
TRBV27	.	.	TRBJ2-3	TGTGCCAGCAGTTCCCATATCCAGGGTTCAGATACGCAGTATTTT	CASSSHIQGSDTQYF
TRBV19	.	.	TRBJ1-1	TGTGCCAGTAGCGGGACTGAGGGGTGGAACACTGAAGCTTTCTTT	CASSGTEGWNTEAFF
TRBV4-1	TRBD2	.	TRBJ2-7	TGCGCCAGCAGCCAGGAGCGCCGGGTAGCGGGTCGACACGAGCAGTACTTC	CASSQERRVAGRHEQYF
TRBV28	.	.	TRBJ1-1	TGTGCCAGCAGGACACAGGGTAACACTGAAGCTTTCTTT	CASRTQGNTEAFF
TRBV24-1	.	.	TRBJ2-3	TGTGCCACCAGTACCCAGGGGAGAGATACGCAGTATTTT	CATSTQGRDTQYF
TRBV18	.	.	TRBJ1-5	TGTGCCAGCTCACCCCTCGGGAAATCCTATAGCAATCAGCCCCAGCATTTT	CASSPLGKSYSNQPQHF
TRBV18	.	.	TRBJ2-5	TGTGCCAGCTCACCACCGGCGGAGACCCAGTACTTC	CASSPPAETQYF
TRBV10-2	TRBD1	.	TRBJ1-2	TGCGCCAGCAGTGAGGGGACAGGCGCTTATGGCTACACCTTC	CASSEGTGAYGYTF
TRBV27	.	.	TRBJ2-3	TGTGCCAGCAGTCCTTACCTCACAGATACGCAGTATTTT	CASSPYLTDTQYF
TRBV28	.	.	TRBJ2-5	TGTGCCAGCAGTTTACCCCAGGGGGAGGGTATTCAAGAGACCCAGTACTTC	CASSLPQGEGIQETQYF
TRBV10-3	TRBD2	.	TRBJ2-1	TGTGCCATCAGTGACCCCACTAGCGGGAGGGGCTATGAGCAGTTCTTC	CAISDPTSGRGYEQFF
TRBV3-1/TRBV3-2	.	.	TRBJ1-3	TGTGCCAGCAGCCAAGGCTTGAACTCTGGAAACACCATATATTTT	CASSQGLNSGNTIYF
TRBV12-5	TRBD1	few	TRBJ2-7	TGTGCTAGCAGCCGGGACAGGGGGCTCGAGCAGTACTTC	CASSRDRGLEQYF
TRBV19	.	.	TRBJ2-5	TGTGCCAGTAGTTCGGGCCAGACGGAGACCCAGTACTTC	CASSSGQTETQYF
TRBV30	.	.	TRBJ2-5	TGTGCCTGGAAGGGAGAGACCCAGTACTTC	CAWKGETQYF
TRBV29-1	TRBD2	.	TRBJ2-1	TGCAGCGTTGACCTCTCCCTAGCGGGAGCCTACAATGAGCAGTTCTTC	CSVDLSLAGAYNEQFF
TRBV27	TRBD1	.	TRBJ2-2	TGTGCCAGCAGTTTGGGAACGACAGGGTTCACCGGGGAGCTGTTTTTT	CASSLGTTGFTGELFF
TRBV6-5	TRBD1	.	TRBJ2-7	TGTGCCAGCAGGGGGACAGTGTTCTACGAGCAGTACTTC	CASRGTVFYEQYF
TRBV4-2	TRBD1	few	TRBJ1-5	TGTGCCAGCAGCCCAAACAGGGGCAGCAATCAGCCCCAGCATTTT	CASSPNRGSNQPQHF
TRBV30	.	.	TRBJ1-3	TGTGCCTGGAGAGATATCAGGGGCTCTGGAAACACCATATATTTT	CAWRDIRGSGNTIYF
TRBV14	TRBD2	.	TRBJ2-3	TGTGCCAGCAGGTCTAGGGGAGGGCCGGTCGGGGGAGATACGCAGTATTTT	CASRSRGGPVGGDTQYF
TRBV10-3	.	.	TRBJ2-7	TGTGCCATCGGGGGGAAGCGGGACAACTTAAAAAACGAGCAGTACTTC	CAIGGKRDNLKNEQYF
TRBV13	TRBD2	.	TRBJ2-3	TGTGCCAGCAGCTCGAGAAAGAGACTAGCGGGTAGGGATACGCAGTATTTT	CASSSRKRLAGRDTQYF
TRBV19	.	.	TRBJ2-2	TGTGCCAGTCAGGTGGGGGCCGGGGAGCTGTTTTTT	CASQVGAGELFF
TRBV9	.	.	TRBJ2-3	TGTGCCAGCAGCGTAGAGCGTGACACGCAGTATTTT	CASSVERDTQYF
TRBV5-4	.	.	TRBJ2-7	TGTGCCAGCAGTTCCGCGGGACGCTCCTACGAGCAGTACTTC	CASSSAGRSYEQYF
TRBV7-8	TRBD1	once	TRBJ1-6	TGTGCCAGCAGCTTGAACAGGGGGGAAAGCTCCTATAATTCACCCCTCCACTTT	CASSLNRGESSYNSPLHF
TRBV14	.	.	TRBJ1-1	TGTGCCAGCAGCCAAGTCGCAGGGAAGAGGGCTTTCTTT	CASSQVAGKRAFF
TRBV7-2	.	.	TRBJ1-2	TGTGCCAGCACCCCCGCAGAATATGGCTACACCTTC	CASTPAEYGYTF
TRBV3-1/TRBV3-2	.	.	TRBJ1-2	TGTGCCAGCAGCCAAGATCTGGTCATTAAAAATGGCTACACCTTC	CASSQDLVIKNGYTF
TRBV9	.	.	TRBJ2-1	TGTGCCAGCAGCGTAGACCTGGGCGGGTACAATGAGCAGTTCTTC	CASSVDLGGYNEQFF
TRBV12-5	.	once	TRBJ1-4	TGTGCTAGTGGCCCGAAGGGGCTGGATGAAAAACTGTTTTTT	CASGPKGLDEKLFF
TRBV5-1	.	.	TRBJ1-1	TGCGCCAGCAGCTTTCAGGGGCCCACTGAAGCTTTCTTT	CASSFQGPTEAFF
TRBV15	TRBD2	.	TRBJ2-1	TGTGCCACCAGCCCGCTCCTAGCGGGGGCCTACAATGAGCAGTTCTTC	CATSPLLAGAYNEQFF
TRBV18	TRBD1	once	TRBJ1-1	TGTGCCAGCTCACCCCTGGGACAGGGTGTCACTGAAGCTTTCTTT	CASSPLGQGVTEAFF
TRBV5-1	.	.	TRBJ2-3	TGCGCCAGCAGCAGCCCTAGCACAGATACGCAGTATTTT	CASSSPSTDTQYF
TRBV11-3	TRBD2	.	TRBJ2-2	TGTGCCAGCAGCTTAAATGCGGGAGGGCCAGACACCGGGGAGCTGTTTTTT	CASSLNAGGPDTGELFF
TRBV18	.	.	TRBJ1-3	TGTGCCAGCTCACCCTCGGGGGGTGCGCGTTCTGGAAACACCATATATTTT	CASSPSGGARSGNTIYF
TRBV27	.	.	TRBJ2-1	TGTGCCAGCAGCGGACCGGGACACAGAAACAATGAGCAGTTCTTC	CASSGPGHRNNEQFF
TRBV9	.	.	TRBJ2-7	TGTGCCAGCAGCGTAGCGGAGACGCACTACGAGCAGTACTTC	CASSVAETHYEQYF
TRBV7-9	.	.	TRBJ2-2	TGTGCCAGCAGCCTCGGAAGGGCGAACACCGGGGAGCTGTTTTTT	CASSLGRANTGELFF
TRBV27	.	.	TRBJ2-1	TGTGCCAGCAGCCAGGGGGGGAATGAGCAGTTCTTC	CASSQGGNEQFF
TRBV9	TRBD1	.	TRBJ2-7	TGTGCCAGCAGCGGCTCCTCCGGGACAGAACCCTACGAGCAGTACTTC	CASSGSSGTEPYEQYF
TRBV27	.	.	TRBJ2-1	TGTGCCAGCAGTTTCCGCTCCTACAATGAGCAGTTCTTC	CASSFRSYNEQFF
TRBV7-7	TRBD1	.	TRBJ1-1	TGTGCCAGCAGCTCTTTGACAGGGATGAACACTGAAGCTTTCTTT	CASSSLTGMNTEAFF
TRBV6-6	TRBD2	.	TRBJ2-2	TGTGCCACCAGGGAGGGTGGCGTGTCCGGGGAGCTGTTTTTT	CATREGGVSGELFF
TRBV28	.	.	TRBJ2-6	TGTGCCAGCAGTATAGTCTCGGGGGCCAACGTCCTGACTTTC	CASSIVSGANVLTF
TRBV24-1	.	.	TRBJ2-2	TGTGCCACCAGTGACCGCCAGGGGAGTGGGACGGACACCGGGGAGCTGTTTTTT	CATSDRQGSGTDTGELFF
TRBV19	TRBD1	once	TRBJ2-4	TGTGCCAGTAGTATTTGGTTTCTGGGGACAGGGTTCGGCAAAAACATTCAGTACTTC	CASSIWFLGTGFGKNIQYF
TRBV20-1	TRBD1	once	TRBJ1-5	TGCAGTGCTAGTAGGGACAGGGGGGCCCTTAGCAATCAGCCCCAGCATTTT	CSASRDRGALSNQPQHF
TRBV3-1/TRBV3-2	.	.	TRBJ2-7	TGTGCCAGCAGCCAAGAACCTTGGGGGACCTACGAGCAGTACTTC	CASSQEPWGTYEQYF
TRBV27	TRBD2	.	TRBJ2-4	TGTGCCAGTCGGAGGTGGGACGCTAGCGGGAGGGCTGGGCAAAACATTCAGTACTTC	CASRRWDASGRAGQNIQYF
TRBV7-9	.	.	TRBJ1-2	TGTGCCAGCAGCCCATCAGGGGTGAGGGGCGATGGCTACACCTTC	CASSPSGVRGDGYTF
TRBV9	TRBD1	.	TRBJ1-5	TGTGCCAGCAGCGTAGAGGGACAGCCCTGGGAGCCCCAGCATTTT	CASSVEGQPWEPQHF